The next 10 T cell receptor beta chains were all read from a single sample in a study of cytomegalovirus exposure and HLA in healthy donors. 60 Vbeta and 13 Jbeta primers were used in PCR. The method was immunoSEQ multiplex PCR; TCRdb's version includes in-frame clones alone and lacks a portion of them. The sample includes over 95,000 clones, about 80% of them seen just once. The sequencing input was PBMCs. The source of these receptors is a human donor in good health.

The chain combines TRBV27 with TRBJ2-6; TRBD1 might be the D (5 bases). Germline assignment: CDR1 MNHEY and CDR2 SMNVEV (reference sequence). Deletions cut 6 bases from V and 0 bases from J, with 12 bases between. The CDR3 length is 16 residues. As DNA, the CDR3 is TGTGCCAGCAGACTAAGACAGAGCTCTGGGGCCAACGTCCTGACTTTC. Its protein is CASRLRQSSGANVLTF. Based on the CDR3 plus reference TRBV27 and TRBJ2-6, the full variable domain is EAQVTQNPRYLITVTGKKLTVTCSQNMNHEYMSWYRQDPGLGLRQIYYSMNVEVTDKGDVPEGYKVSRKEKRNFPLILESPSPNQTSLYFCASRLRQSSGANVLTFGAGSRLTVL.

The V gene is TRBV29-1, the J gene TRBJ2-3, with a possible D match to TRBD1 (6 bases). Trimming took 6 bases from V and 6 from J, leaving 16 bases between them. This CDR3 is built from 13 residues. Germline assignment: CDR1 SQVTM and CDR2 ANQGSEA. The CDR3 sequence is CSVQRTDVDTQYF. In DNA form, the CDR3 reads TGCAGCGTGCAACGGACAGACGTCGATACGCAGTATTTT.

This CDR3 is CASNRWAGGPGTGELFF. CDR3 in DNA: TGTGCCAGCAATCGATGGGCGGGAGGGCCCGGGACCGGGGAGCTGTTTTTT. The chain couples TRBV28 to TRBJ2-2, with 9 bases that match TRBD2. Unmatched junction bases numbered 14, after V lost 7 bases and J lost 5 bases. The CDR3 has 17 residues. Per germline, CDR1 MDHEN and CDR2 SYDVKM.

The rearrangement uses TRBV5-1 and TRBJ2-1; TRBD2 aligns across 8 bases. The CDR3 sequence is 18 residues long. From germline, CDR1 is SGHRS and CDR2 YFSETQ. V lost 2 bases, J lost 0 bases, and 10 bases stayed unmatched. In DNA, the CDR3 is TGCGCCAGCAGCTTCCTAGCGGGTCCTTCGGGCTCCTACAATGAGCAGTTCTTC. This gives the protein CASSFLAGPSGSYNEQFF.

The V call is TRBV7-8, the J call TRBJ1-5, with D perhaps matching TRBD1 (5 bases). Germline V CDR1 and CDR2: SGHVS, FQNEAQ. With 5 bases removed from V and 3 bases from J, the gap between germline ends came to 14 bases. The CDR3 contains 15 residues. The chain's CDR3 is CASSPLGGFNQPQHF. As DNA, the CDR3 is TGTGCCAGCAGCCCTTTGGGGGGGTTCAATCAGCCCCAGCATTTT.

This clone was observed a handful of times. The gene calls are TRBV30 and TRBJ1-1; no clear D. Between the trimmed V and J ends, which lost 0 bases and 3 bases, there was a span of 11 bases. This CDR3 is 14 amino acids long. Germline CDR1 is GTSNPN and CDR2 is SVGIG (reference sequence). The CDR3 coding sequence is TGTGCCTGGAGTGTCATTCGGGGAGACACTGAAGCTTTCTTT. It encodes CAWSVIRGDTEAFF.

The V and J genes are TRBV5-6 and TRBJ1-4; the D gene is possibly TRBD1 (6 bases). In germline, CDR1 is SGHDT, CDR2 YYEEEE. Trimming took 4 bases from V and 5 from J, leaving 18 bases between them. The CDR3 spans 16 residues. The CDR3, as DNA: TGTGCCAGCAGCCCGGGGTGGACAGCCAACAATGAAAAACTGTTTTTT. Translating gives CASSPGWTANNEKLFF. The full variable domain, its missing parts supplied by reference TRBV5-6 and TRBJ1-4, is DAGVTQSPTHLIKTRGQQVTLRCSPKSGHDTVSWYQQALGQGPQFIFQYYEEEERQRGNFPDRFSGHQFPNYSSELNVNALLLGDSALYLCASSPGWTANNEKLFFGSGTQLSVL.

The chain has TRBV6-1 and TRBJ2-3; 9 bases are a match to TRBD1. Losses at the gene ends were 3 bases for V and 10 bases for J; bases not matched to a gene: 8. This CDR3 region has 14 residues. The germline CDR1 and CDR2 sequences are MNHNS and SASEGT. The CDR3 DNA is TGTGCCAGCAGTGATACAGGACAGGGGTATTCGCAGTATTTT. Translated: CASSDTGQGYSQYF.

This clone was seen once. This rearrangement joins TRBV18 to TRBJ2-3, with TRBD2 matching 10 bases. The CDR3 sequence is 17 residues long. Germline-derived CDR1 and CDR2 are KGHSH and LQKENI. The V segment lost 0 bases and the J segment 11 bases; nucleotides outside the gene matches: 14. The CDR3 region has the DNA TGTGCCAGCTCACCACCGGGATTAGCGGGAGGTGATGTGGGGCAGTATTTT. Translating gives CASSPPGLAGGDVGQYF.

V and J are TRBV29-1 and TRBJ2-1; TRBD1 might be the D (5 bases). Germline CDR1 SQVTM, CDR2 ANQGSEA. Trimming shortened V by 6 bases and J by 7 bases, and 16 bases separated the two germline ends. This CDR3 spans 13 amino acids. The CDR3 DNA follows: TGCAGCGTACCTCTGACAGCCCTTAATGAGCAGTTCTTC. Translated, it gives CSVPLTALNEQFF.